The next 12 T cell receptor beta chains were all read from a single sample in a study of T cells in Graves' hyperthyroidism and ophthalmopathy. Amplified TCR beta CDR3 regions derived from RNA transcripts. HTBI primers drove first-round RT-PCR of the TCR CDR3. One entry per CDR3 protein, called by TCRdb with MiXCR from the multiplex PCR reads. The sample lists about 260,000 distinct CDR3 sequences, about 25% seen once, with roughly 24% in the top ten. The sequenced sample was blood. Source of these receptors: a man aged 35-49 years with Graves' hyperthyroidism that later progressed to Graves' ophthalmopathy.

This clonotype has a count of ten or more. V gene TRBV20-1 combines with J gene TRBJ1-2; 10 bases are a match to TRBD1. The CDR3 length is 15 residues. The germline gives CDR1 DFQATT, CDR2 SNEGSKA (reference sequence). Trimming at V came to 1 base and at J to 13 bases, leaving 15 bases not matched to a gene. The CDR3: CSARAPGTGVPSGTF. CDR3 nucleotides: TGCAGTGCTAGAGCCCCCGGGACAGGGGTCCCCTCTGGCACCTTC.

The chain couples TRBV12-3 or TRBV12-4 to TRBJ1-2; D is perhaps TRBD1 (5 bases). This CDR3 has 17 residues. Trimming left V 5 bases short and J 5 bases short, with 24 bases between. The CDR3 region has the DNA TGTGCCAGCAGTGGACATGGGAGAGGGAAGACTGAATATGGCTACACCTTC. As protein: CASSGHGRGKTEYGYTF.

The chain combines TRBV6-1 with TRBJ2-7; 8 positions agree with TRBD2. This CDR3 is 14 amino acids long. The J segment lost 3 bases and the V segment lost 8 bases, leaving 9 bases of the junction unmatched. Germline CDR1 is MNHNS and CDR2 is SASEGT. The CDR3 sequence is CASGPLTSGYEQYF. DNA for the CDR3: TGTGCCAGCGGGCCCCTAACTAGCGGCTACGAGCAGTACTTC.

This rearrangement joins TRBV10-2 to TRBJ2-5; tentative D call: TRBD1 (6 bases). The germline gives CDR1 WSHSY, CDR2 SAAADI. The CDR3 totals 15 residues. Trimming removed 3 bases at V and 5 bases at J, with 16 bases between. The CDR3 region has the DNA TGCGCCAGCAGTGACCAGACAGGCGTAGGGGAGACCCAGTACTTC. Translation: CASSDQTGVGETQYF.

This clonotype was recorded once. The V and J genes are TRBV12-3 or TRBV12-4 and TRBJ2-5, with D tentatively TRBD1 (6 bases). The ends were cut back, 0 bases at V and 2 bases at J, with 10 bases in the middle. The CDR3 totals 15 residues. CDR3 DNA sequence: TGTGCCAGCAGTTTAGCTCCGGGACATCAAGAGACCCAGTACTTC. Protein sequence: CASSLAPGHQETQYF.

This clonotype occurred once. The CDR3 protein is CASGYRGSYEQYF. The CDR3 DNA follows: TGTGCCAGCGGCTACAGGGGTTCCTACGAGCAGTACTTC. V usage is TRBV28 and J usage is TRBJ2-7, with 7 bases fitting TRBD1. This CDR3 has 13 residues. V shed 8 bases, J shed 1 base, and the junction held 5 bases outside the gene matches. CDR1 is MDHEN and CDR2 is SYDVKM in the germline V gene. The full variable domain, rest sourced from reference TRBV28 and TRBJ2-7, is DVKVTQSSRYLVKRTGEKVFLECVQDMDHENMFWYRQDPGLGLRLIYFSYDVKMKEKGDIPEGYSVSREKKERFSLILESASTNQTSMYLCASGYRGSYEQYFGPGTRLTVT.

Many counts were recorded for this clonotype. The V gene is TRBV15, the J gene TRBJ2-4; no reliable D call. With 3 bases removed from V and 1 base from J, the gap between germline ends came to 10 bases. Germline assignment: CDR1 LNHNV and CDR2 YYDKDF (reference sequence). This CDR3 is 15 amino acids long. This CDR3 is CATSSGGVAKNIQYF. In DNA form, the CDR3 reads TGTGCCACCAGCAGCGGTGGAGTGGCCAAAAACATTCAGTACTTC.

The rearrangement links TRBV6-1 to TRBJ2-5; TRBD1 might be the D (5 bases). CDR3 length: 15 amino acids. Trimming removed 8 bases from V and 2 bases from J, with 18 bases in between. Germline CDR1 reads MNHNS; CDR2 reads SASEGT. This chain's CDR3 is CASASGAGNQETQYF. The CDR3 DNA follows: TGTGCCAGCGCCAGTGGGGCAGGCAATCAAGAGACCCAGTACTTC.

The rearrangement links TRBV28 to TRBJ1-1; 7 bases fit TRBD1. The CDR3 spans 15 residues. Germline lookup yields CDR1 MDHEN and CDR2 SYDVKM. With 3 bases clipped from V and 0 bases from J, the junction kept 4 bases outside the gene matches. DNA of the CDR3: TGTGCCAGCAGTTTGGGTGGACAGGTGAACACTGAAGCTTTCTTT. Protein sequence: CASSLGGQVNTEAFF.

The chain recombines TRBV6-5 with TRBJ2-7; 9 bases agree with TRBD1. The CDR3 runs 15 residues. J gave up 5 bases and V 4 bases, and 9 bases lay outside the gene matches. The germline V gene has CDR1 MNHEY and CDR2 SVGAGI. The chain's CDR3 is CASSSPGQGFNEQYF. In DNA, the CDR3 is TGTGCCAGCAGTTCGCCCGGACAGGGGTTCAACGAGCAGTACTTC.

This clonotype was detected ten times or more. The rearrangement uses TRBV27 and TRBJ2-6, with D unclear. Looked up from germline, CDR1 is MNHEY and CDR2 is SMNVEV (reference sequence). V lost 5 bases, J lost 0 bases, and 5 bases lay in between. CDR3 length equals 14 residues. The CDR3 nucleotides are TGTGCCAGCAGTCAGGTCTCTGGGGCCAACGTCCTGACTTTC. Protein product: CASSQVSGANVLTF.

This clonotype has ten or more counts. The CDR3 DNA reads TGTGCCAGCAGTGATCTGGGCCCCTCGACAGAAGGCTACACCTTC. Translation gives CASSDLGPSTEGYTF. The gene calls are TRBV6-1 and TRBJ1-2, with D tentatively TRBD1 (5 bases). Germline V gives CDR1 MNHNS, CDR2 SASEGT. Trimming stripped 3 bases from V and 8 bases from J, with 19 bases between. CDR3 length equals 15 residues.